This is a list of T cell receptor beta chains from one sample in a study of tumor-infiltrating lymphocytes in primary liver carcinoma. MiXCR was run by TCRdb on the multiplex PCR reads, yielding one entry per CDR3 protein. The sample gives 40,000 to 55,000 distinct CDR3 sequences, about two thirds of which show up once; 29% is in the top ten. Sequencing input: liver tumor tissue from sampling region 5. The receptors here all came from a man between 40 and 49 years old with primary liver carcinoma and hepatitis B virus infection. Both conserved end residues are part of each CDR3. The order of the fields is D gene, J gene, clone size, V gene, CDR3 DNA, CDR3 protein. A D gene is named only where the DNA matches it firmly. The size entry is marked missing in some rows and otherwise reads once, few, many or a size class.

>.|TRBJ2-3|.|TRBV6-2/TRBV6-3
TGTGTCAGCAGTGATTACAGAGGGCGAGGCACAGATACGCAGTATTTT
CVSSDYRGRGTDTQYF
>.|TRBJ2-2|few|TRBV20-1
TGCAATGCTAGAGATGGGCGGACGCTTAACACCGGGGAGCTGTTTTTT
CNARDGRTLNTGELFF
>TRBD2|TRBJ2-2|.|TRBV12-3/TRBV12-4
TGTGCCAGCAGGCCCCCCCGGGTCCCCGGGACTAGCGGGAGAAGAAACACCCGGGACCTGTTTTTT
CASRPPRVPGTSGRRNTRDLFF
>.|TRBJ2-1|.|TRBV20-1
TGCAGTGCTGCATCGACAGCGCACAATGAGCAGTTCTTC
CSAASTAHNEQFF
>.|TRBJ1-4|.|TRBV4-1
TGCGCCAGTTGCCAGGGACGGGAAAGTCGCAGTTCTAATGAAAAACTGTTTTTC
CASCQGRESRSSNEKLFF
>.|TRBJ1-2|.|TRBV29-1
TGCAATGTTGTGTCGGCGGGATTGGGCTACACCTTC
CNVVSAGLGYTF
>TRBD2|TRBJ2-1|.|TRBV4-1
TGCGCCAACAGCCCAATGGGAGCGGGAGACGGGGATGAGCAGTTATTC
CANSPMGAGDGDEQLF
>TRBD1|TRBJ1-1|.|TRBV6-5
TGTGCCAGCAGTTCGTACAGGGGTCTGAACACTGAGACTTTCTTT
CASSSYRGLNTETFF
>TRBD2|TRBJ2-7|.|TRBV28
TGTGACAGCAGTAAAACCCCTAGGACTAGAGGGTACTTC
CDSSKTPRTRGYF
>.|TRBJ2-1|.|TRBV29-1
TGCAGCGCCCTCGGCTGGGATGGCTACAATGAGCAGTTCTTC
CSALGWDGYNEQFF
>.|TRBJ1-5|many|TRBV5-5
TGTGCCAGCAGCTTGAGGGGGGGTTACAATCAGCCCCAGCATTTT
CASSLRGGYNQPQHF
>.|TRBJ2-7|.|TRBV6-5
TGTGCCAGCAAAAACTACGGCTCCTACGAGCAGTACTTC
CASKNYGSYEQYF
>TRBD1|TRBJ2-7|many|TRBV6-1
TGTGCCAGCAGTGAAGGGGTTCCGGGACAGGGAGGATGGAGCTCCTACGAGCAGTACTTC
CASSEGVPGQGGWSSYEQYF
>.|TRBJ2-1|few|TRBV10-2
TGCGCCAGTAGTGGAGCTAGCGACTACAATGAGCAGTTCTTC
CASSGASDYNEQFF
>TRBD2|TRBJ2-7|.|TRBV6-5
TGCGCCTCCAGGCCGGTGGGACTAGCTTACGAGCAGTACTTC
CASRPVGLAYEQYF
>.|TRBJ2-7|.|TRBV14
TGTGCCAGCAGCCACACTCCCGCAAACTACGAGCAGTACTTC
CASSHTPANYEQYF
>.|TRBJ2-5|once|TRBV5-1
TGCACCAGCAGCCGCGGACTGGAGGAGACCCAGTACTTC
CTSSRGLEETQYF
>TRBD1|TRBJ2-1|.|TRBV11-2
TGTGCCAACATAGAGGGGGCGAGTAATTCGAATGAGCAATTCTTC
CANIEGASNSNEQFF
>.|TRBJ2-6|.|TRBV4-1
TGCGTTAGCAGCCAAGTCGGGACACTAAACTCTGGGGCCAACGTCCTGACTTTC
CVSSQVGTLNSGANVLTF
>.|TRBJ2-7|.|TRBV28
TGTGCCAGCAGTAGCATCCAGGGAGGCTCCTACGAGCAGTACTTC
CASSSIQGGSYEQYF
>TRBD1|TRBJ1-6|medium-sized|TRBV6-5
TGTGCCAGCACCCACTTGACAGGGGCGGGCTCACCCCTCCACTTT
CASTHLTGAGSPLHF
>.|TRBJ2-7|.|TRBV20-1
TGCAGTGCTAGAGGTGAGCGAGAATACTACGAGCAGTACTTC
CSARGEREYYEQYF
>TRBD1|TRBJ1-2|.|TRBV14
TGTGCCAGCAACCAAGCGGGGGCCCTGGGACAGTTCTATGGCCACACCTTC
CASNQAGALGQFYGHTF
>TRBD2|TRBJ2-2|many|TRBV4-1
TGCGCCAGCAGCCAAGACCCGGCGGGAGATTTGTCCGGGGAGCTGTTTTTT
CASSQDPAGDLSGELFF
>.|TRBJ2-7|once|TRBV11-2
TGTGCCAGTAGCTTTGTAGGGTTGCACTATGAGCAGTACTTC
CASSFVGLHYEQYF
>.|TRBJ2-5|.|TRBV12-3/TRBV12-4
TGTGCCAGCAGTCCGACCGGGCCACTAAGGGACTCCCAGCATTTC
CASSPTGPLRDSQHF
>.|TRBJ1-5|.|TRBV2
TGTGCCAGCAGTGGGGAATATAGCAATCAGCCCCGGCATTTT
CASSGEYSNQPRHF
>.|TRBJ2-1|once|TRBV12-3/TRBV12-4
TGTGCCAGTAGTAAGCCTTCGGAGTCCTACAATGAGCAGTTCTTC
CASSKPSESYNEQFF
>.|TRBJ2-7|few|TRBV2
TGTGCCAGCAAGATAGGGGGAGCGGTGGGTGAGCAGTACTTC
CASKIGGAVGEQYF
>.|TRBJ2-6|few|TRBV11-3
TGTGCCAGCAGCTACAGAGCTGGGGCCAACGTCCTGAGTTTC
CASSYRAGANVLSF
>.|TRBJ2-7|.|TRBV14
TGTGCCAGCAGCCGGACTCCCGCAAACAGCGAGCAGTACTTC
CASSRTPANSEQYF
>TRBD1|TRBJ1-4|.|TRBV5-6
TGTGCCAGTAGCACGACAGGGGGCGGTGATAATGAAAAACTGTTTTTT
CASSTTGGGDNEKLFF
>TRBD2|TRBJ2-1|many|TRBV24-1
TGTGCCACCAGTGCCCGGGCTAGCGGAAACAATGAGCAGTTCTTC
CATSARASGNNEQFF
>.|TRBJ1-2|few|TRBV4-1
TGCGCCAGTAGCCCTGGAGAAGGGCGCTATGGCTACACCTTC
CASSPGEGRYGYTF
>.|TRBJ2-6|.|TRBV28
TGTACCAGCCTGGATATCTCTGGGGCCAACGTCCTGACTTTC
CTSLDISGANVLTF
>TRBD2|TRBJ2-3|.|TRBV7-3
TGTGCCTGCAGCTCCGGACTAGCGGGGGATACGCAGTATTTT
CACSSGLAGDTQYF
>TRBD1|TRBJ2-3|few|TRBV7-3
TGTGCCAGCAGCATGGACAGGGCAGATACGCAGTATTTT
CASSMDRADTQYF